This TCR beta chain was sequenced for a study of CDR3 diversity in severe acne. Trimming shortened V by 5 bases and J by 4 bases, and 9 bases separated the two germline ends. CDR3 length: 11 amino acids. CDR1 is SQVTM and CDR2 is ANQGSEA in the germline V gene. From the PCR reads, TCRdb called clonotypes with MiXCR, one entry per CDR3 protein. The profile covers around 94,000 distinct CDR3 sequences, with roughly half appearing a single time and about an eighth taken by the ten largest. The receptor's source is a male donor with acne. The gene calls are TRBV29-1 and TRBJ2-7; weak D call: TRBD1 (6 bases). Sequencing input: blood. The CDR3 region is CSVQRGYEQYF. For the CDR3, the DNA is TGCAGCGTTCAGAGGGGGTACGAGCAGTACTTC.